The next 30 T cell receptor beta chains were all read from a single sample in a study of PD-L1 blockade in urothelial cancer. As to time point: pretreatment peripheral blood. Profiled with immunoSEQ multiplex PCR; TCRdb holds only in-frame clones, not every one. The sample records 85,000 to 90,000 clones, approximately 88% being singletons. Sequencing used PBMCs, obtained around atezolizumab (anti-PD-L1) treatment. The receptors derive from a woman at least 80 years old with urothelial cancer.

The chain couples TRBV7-8 to TRBJ1-5; D is perhaps TRBD1 (6 bases). Germline V gene lookup returns CDR1 SGHVS and CDR2 FQNEAQ. The CDR3 consists of 13 residues. V was pared by 2 bases and J by 4 bases, with 6 bases between. CDR3 DNA sequence: TGTGCCAGCAGCTTACAGGGGAATCAGCCCCAGCATTTT. Encoded protein: CASSLQGNQPQHF.

This chain connects TRBV4-1 to TRBJ2-1; 7 nucleotides line up with TRBD2. J gave up 2 bases and V 1 base, and 8 bases lay outside the gene matches. The CDR3 totals 17 residues. Looked up from germline, CDR1 is MGHRA and CDR2 is YSYEKL. In DNA form, the CDR3 reads TGCGCCAGCAGCCAAGGGAGCGGGAACGGCCCCTACAATGAGCAGTTCTTC. It yields the protein CASSQGSGNGPYNEQFF.

The chain recombines TRBV28 with TRBJ2-7; TRBD1 is a possible D gene (6 bases). Trimming left V 6 bases short and J 3 bases short, with 18 bases between. The CDR3 loop spans 15 amino acids. Per germline, CDR1 MDHEN and CDR2 SYDVKM. The CDR3 is CASSSTGRGYYEQYF. In DNA, the CDR3 is TGTGCCAGCAGCTCCACAGGGAGAGGATACTACGAGCAGTACTTC.

The chain links TRBV7-2 to TRBJ1-5; TRBD1 matches 9 bases. The germline gives CDR1 SGHTA, CDR2 FQGNSA. This CDR3 contains 17 residues. V trimming: 4 bases; J trimming: 2 bases; junction bases outside the gene matches: 9. This CDR3 is CASSYLGQGLGNQPQHF. The CDR3 bases are TGTGCCAGCAGCTACCTTGGACAGGGGCTCGGCAATCAGCCCCAGCATTTT.

This clone is judged medium-sized. This chain's CDR3 is CASSESQGGYEQYF. DNA of the CDR3: TGCGCCAGCAGTGAGTCCCAGGGTGGTTACGAGCAGTACTTC. J is TRBJ2-7 and V is TRBV10-2, with D possibly matching TRBD1 (5 bases). With 0 bases removed from V and 4 bases from J, the gap between germline ends came to 10 bases. In germline, CDR1 is WSHSY, CDR2 SAAADI. The CDR3 extends over 14 amino acids.

V and J are TRBV4-2 and TRBJ2-5, with a tentative D call TRBD1 (5 bases). V lost 0 bases and J 7 bases, leaving 12 bases between the germline ends. From germline, CDR1 is LGHNA and CDR2 YNFKEQ. This CDR3 contains 14 residues. CDR3 amino acids: CASSQDLGAGTQYF. CDR3 DNA sequence: TGTGCCAGCAGCCAAGATTTAGGGGCCGGGACCCAGTACTTC.

The chain has TRBV27 and TRBJ1-1; possibly TRBD1 for D (6 bases). This CDR3 has 15 residues. V lost 5 bases and J lost 4, with 17 bases in between. Germline V gene sequence: CDR1 MNHEY, CDR2 SMNVEV (reference sequence). The CDR3 DNA follows: TGTGCCAGCAGTCGAAGACAGGACCGTAGCACTGAAGCTTTCTTT. Translation: CASSRRQDRSTEAFF.

The V gene is TRBV30, the J gene TRBJ2-1; 7 bases match TRBD1. The V gene's germline CDR1 is GTSNPN and CDR2 SVGIG (reference sequence). Losses at the gene ends were 4 bases for V and 5 bases for J; bases not matched to a gene: 2. This CDR3 has 12 amino acids. CDR3 sequence: CAWNRGHNEQFF. In nucleotides, the CDR3 is TGTGCCTGGAACAGGGGACACAATGAGCAGTTCTTC. Full variable domain (outside the CDR3, taken from reference TRBV30 and TRBJ2-1): SQTIHQWPATLVQPVGSPLSLECTVEGTSNPNLYWYRQAAGRGLQLLFYSVGIGQISSEVPQNLSASRPQDRQFILSSKKLLLSDSGFYLCAWNRGHNEQFFGPGTRLTVL.

The chain couples TRBV5-1 to TRBJ1-2; D unclear. Trimming cost V 0 bases and J 4 bases, with 16 bases left between them. The CDR3 consists of 16 residues. Germline V CDR1 and CDR2: SGHRS, YFSETQ. The CDR3 protein is CASSLEGRRETYGYTF. The CDR3 nucleotides are TGCGCCAGCAGCTTGGAGGGCCGACGGGAGACCTATGGCTACACCTTC.

The chain links TRBV19 to TRBJ1-2; maybe TRBD1 (5 bases). Trimming took off 4 bases at V and 8 bases at J, with 17 bases between the two ends. Germline V gene sequence: CDR1 LNHDA, CDR2 SQIVND (reference sequence). The CDR3 sequence is 14 residues long. The CDR3 is CASSTPMTASGYTF. CDR3 in DNA: TGTGCCAGTAGTACCCCAATGACAGCGTCCGGCTACACCTTC.

The chain has TRBV29-1 and TRBJ2-5; TRBD1 might be the D (6 bases). Trimming cost V 3 bases and J 5 bases, with 10 bases left between them. Germline values: CDR1 SQVTM, CDR2 ANQGSEA. This CDR3 comprises 12 residues. CDR3 bases: TGCAGCGTTGATGGGGGCCCCGAGACCCAGTACTTC. It specifies CSVDGGPETQYF.

Written as DNA, the CDR3 is TGTGCCAGCAGTTTAAGGACAGGGCTTAACTATGGCTACACCTTC. Its translation: CASSLRTGLNYGYTF. This chain links TRBV27 with TRBJ1-2; 8 bases align to TRBD1. The trim removed 2 bases at V and 1 base at J, leaving 3 bases unmatched. This CDR3 has 15 amino acids. Looked up from germline, CDR1 is MNHEY and CDR2 is SMNVEV (reference sequence).

CDR3 nucleotides: TGTGCCAGCAGCCCGGCGGGACTCCTCTACGAGCAGTACTTC. Translating gives CASSPAGLLYEQYF. The chain is built from TRBV7-8 and TRBJ2-7, with D tentatively TRBD2 (6 bases). In germline, CDR1 is SGHVS, CDR2 FQNEAQ. Trimming pared 5 bases from V and 3 bases from J, leaving 14 bases between. There are 14 residues in the CDR3.

The chain combines TRBV14 with TRBJ1-1, with unresolved D. Trimming took 0 bases from V and 1 from J, leaving 9 bases between them. Germline V gives CDR1 SGHDN, CDR2 FVKESK. The length of the CDR3 is 15 residues. As DNA, the CDR3 is TGTGCCAGCAGCCAAGACCGGGTCCCGAACACTGAAGCTTTCTTT. This gives the protein CASSQDRVPNTEAFF.

The gene calls are TRBV28 and TRBJ2-1, with 9 bases identical to TRBD2. Per germline, CDR1 MDHEN and CDR2 SYDVKM. The CDR3 consists of 15 residues. The V segment lost 2 bases and the J segment 3 bases; nucleotides outside the gene matches: 2. Here the CDR3 reads CASSLLAGLYNEQFF. The CDR3 DNA sequence: TGTGCCAGCAGTTTACTAGCGGGGCTCTACAATGAGCAGTTCTTC.

The chain employs TRBV6-5 and TRBJ2-1; 7 nucleotides align to TRBD2. This CDR3 contains 15 residues. Germline V lookup: CDR1 MNHEY, CDR2 SVGAGI. V lost 4 bases and J lost 6; bases outside the gene matches: 9. The CDR3 DNA reads as TGTGCCAGCAGTTCGCCAAGCGGGAACCCCAATGAGCAGTTCTTC. It yields the protein CASSSPSGNPNEQFF.

The chain is built from TRBV6-6 and TRBJ2-7; 9 bases match TRBD2. Germline CDR1 is MNHNY and CDR2 is SVGAGI (reference sequence). Trimming at V came to 5 bases and at J to 4 bases, leaving 12 bases not matched to a gene. The CDR3 spans 16 residues. CDR3 sequence reads: CASSPRVSGSLYEQYF. For the CDR3, the DNA is TGTGCCAGCAGTCCCCGGGTTAGCGGGAGTTTGTACGAGCAGTACTTC.

The chain carries TRBV30 and TRBJ1-4, with 8 bases identical to TRBD1. This CDR3 has 15 amino acids. The V and J ends lost 0 bases and 5 bases, in that order; junction bases with no gene match: 5. From germline, CDR1 is GTSNPN and CDR2 SVGIG (reference sequence). CDR3 amino acids: CAWSVGQGSNEKLFF. The DNA for the CDR3 is TGTGCCTGGAGTGTAGGACAGGGATCCAATGAAAAACTGTTTTTT.

The chain links TRBV7-2 to TRBJ2-1; perhaps TRBD1 as D (5 bases). Germline V gene lookup returns CDR1 SGHTA and CDR2 FQGNSA. This CDR3 comprises 15 residues. Trimming pared 5 bases from V and 4 bases from J, leaving 15 bases between. CDR3 protein: CASSTEAQVYNEQFF. CDR3 nucleotides: TGTGCCAGCAGCACCGAAGCACAGGTGTACAATGAGCAGTTCTTC.

This clone was observed a handful of times. J is TRBJ2-7 and V is TRBV10-3; TRBD2 matches at 8 bases. Losses at the gene ends were 2 bases for V and 2 bases for J; bases not matched to a gene: 20. Germline V lookup: CDR1 ENHRY, CDR2 SYGVKD. CDR3 length equals 20 residues. The CDR3, as DNA: TGTGCCATCAGTGAGGCAGGTGGGGTAGCGGGAATGTGGATCCCCTACGAGCAGTACTTC. It specifies CAISEAGGVAGMWIPYEQYF.

The chain links TRBV29-1 to TRBJ2-5, with D tentatively TRBD2 (5 bases). Germline V CDR1 and CDR2: SQVTM, ANQGSEA. Trimming took 7 bases from V and 1 from J, leaving 19 bases between them. The CDR3 has 15 amino acids. CDR3 bases: TGCAGCGCGAACAAGGACTTTCGGTTCCAAGAGACCCAGTACTTC. Translated: CSANKDFRFQETQYF.

The chain has TRBV28 and TRBJ1-1, with D perhaps TRBD1 (5 bases). Trimming cost V 1 base and J 6 bases, with 12 bases left between them. The CDR3 spans 14 residues. CDR1 and CDR2 (germline): MDHEN, SYDVKM. In DNA, the CDR3 is TGTGCCAGCAGTTTATCGGCCCCGGGGGCTGAAGCTTTCTTT. Amino acids: CASSLSAPGAEAFF.

V is TRBV28 and J is TRBJ1-4; D is ambiguous. Germline-derived CDR1 and CDR2 are MDHEN and SYDVKM. V gave up 1 base and J gave up 1 base, with 13 bases separating them. CDR3 size: 17 residues. In nucleotides, the CDR3 is TGTGCCAGCAGTTTATTAAGAGCGGAGCTAACTAATGAAAAACTGTTTTTT. It specifies CASSLLRAELTNEKLFF.

The chain's CDR3 is CATSTPGGLGNYGYTF. The DNA of the CDR3 is TGTGCCACCAGCACTCCAGGGGGCTTGGGCAACTATGGCTACACCTTC. The chain couples TRBV15 to TRBJ1-2, with 8 bases matching TRBD1. This CDR3 is built from 16 residues. Germline V gene data show CDR1 as LNHNV and CDR2 as YYDKDF (reference sequence). V lost 4 bases, J lost 2 bases, and 9 bases stayed unmatched.

This clone was detected once. The gene calls are TRBV6-1 and TRBJ1-1; 7 nucleotides align to TRBD1. The germline gives CDR1 MNHNS, CDR2 SASEGT. The junction had 9 bases not matched to a gene; V was cut back by 4 bases and J by 7 bases. This CDR3 region has 14 residues. In DNA, the CDR3 is TGTGCCAGCAGTGCAGAGACAGGGATGGGTGAAGCTTTCTTT. Amino acids: CASSAETGMGEAFF.

The chain combines TRBV4-2 with TRBJ1-5; the D gene is possibly TRBD1 (5 bases). This CDR3 contains 15 residues. CDR1 LGHNA and CDR2 YNFKEQ come from the germline V gene. Trimming left V 0 bases short and J 6 bases short, with 12 bases between. This CDR3 is CASSQDQGAIQPQHF. The DNA for the CDR3 is TGTGCCAGCAGCCAAGATCAAGGGGCGATTCAGCCCCAGCATTTT.

J is TRBJ2-1 and V is TRBV28; tentatively, D is TRBD2 (6 bases). CDR1 and CDR2 from the germline V gene are MDHEN and SYDVKM. This CDR3 region has 17 residues. V lost 7 bases, J lost 4 bases, and 23 bases lay in between. The chain's CDR3 is CASTPPRWVAVYNEQFF. In DNA form, the CDR3 reads TGTGCCAGCACCCCGCCCCGTTGGGTAGCGGTATACAATGAGCAGTTCTTC.

The V and J genes are TRBV6-6 and TRBJ1-5; 7 nucleotides agree with TRBD1. CDR3 size: 15 residues. Germline CDR1 and CDR2: MNHNY and SVGAGI (reference sequence). V lost 2 bases to trimming and J lost 3 bases; unmatched junction nucleotides: 4. DNA of the CDR3: TGTGCCAGCAGTTACCTGACAGGGTCCAATCAGCCCCAGCATTTT. Its protein is CASSYLTGSNQPQHF.

This sequence joins TRBV18 and TRBJ2-5; no definite D call. CDR1 and CDR2 (germline): KGHSH, LQKENI. CDR3 length equals 16 residues. V dropped 2 bases and J dropped 2 bases, with 15 bases sitting between them. This CDR3 reads CASSPVVRSAQETQYF. In DNA form, the CDR3 reads TGTGCCAGCTCACCAGTAGTTCGAAGCGCGCAAGAGACCCAGTACTTC. Full variable domain (rest looked up from reference TRBV18 and TRBJ2-5): NAGVMQNPRHLVRRRGQEARLRCSPMKGHSHVYWYRQLPEEGLKFMVYLQKENIIDESGMPKERFSAEFPKEGPSILRIQQVVRGDSAAYFCASSPVVRSAQETQYFGPGTRLLVL.

The rearrangement links TRBV9 to TRBJ1-2, with 7 positions matching TRBD1. CDR1 is SGDLS, CDR2 YYNGEE, per germline. Trimming at V came to 4 bases and at J to 3 bases, leaving 9 bases not matched to a gene. The CDR3 spans 15 residues. CDR3 DNA sequence: TGTGCCAGCAGCTTTGGACAGGACCCAGACTATGGCTACACCTTC. It encodes CASSFGQDPDYGYTF.